The clone carrying this T cell receptor (beta chain) occurred a few times. The sample belongs to a study of control samples from healthy donors and cancer patients. Method: immunoSEQ multiplex PCR; TCRdb's copy keeps in-frame clones and lacks some. The table lists some 160,000 clones, roughly 90% of them singletons. V dropped 3 bases and J dropped 6 bases, with 16 bases sitting between them. Per the germline V gene, CDR1 is MNHNS and CDR2 is SASEGT. The CDR3 totals 15 residues. The chain is built from TRBV6-1 and TRBJ2-3; D is undetermined. The source of this sequence is a man aged 25 to 45 in good health. The sequenced sample consisted of blood. CDR3: CASSDWESFHDTQYF. The CDR3 DNA follows: TGTGCCAGCAGTGATTGGGAAAGCTTCCACGATACGCAGTATTTT.